This TCR beta chain was retrieved from a study of T-cell memory formation after mild COVID-19. Study conclusions and caveats: Still unconfirmed is whether the second-wave clones peaking on day 37 recognized SARS-CoV-2.

This CDR3 is 18 amino acids long. The V and J ends lost 5 bases and 4 bases, in that order; junction bases with no gene match: 14. Germline V gene sequence: CDR1 SEHNR, CDR2 FQNEAQ (reference sequence). This clonotype appeared a few times. Its antigen is not known. Libraries for TCRalpha and TCRbeta carried sample barcodes and unique molecular identifiers via 5'RACE. One entry per CDR3 protein results from TCRdb running MiXCR on the 5' RACE reads. This repertoire shows under 250,000 distinct CDR3 sequences, 9.5% found once; its top ten account for 3.5% to 4%. The chain links TRBV7-9 to TRBJ2-1; 10 bases are shared with TRBD1. Sequences were obtained from PBMCs or a T cell subset sorted from them (not recorded which). The TCR originated in a man aged 18 to 29 who had mild COVID-19 (a few samples of this study predate the infection). Cell type and time point are not known. The CDR3 DNA reads TGTGCCAGCAGCCCAGCTAAGACAGGGGGCGCCCCTTACAATGAGCAGTTCTTC. Translating it yields CASSPAKTGGAPYNEQFF.